This TCR beta chain was identified in a study of CD8+ T cells in alopecia areata. Across the whole study: Twice a day, 5 to 10 mg of oral tofacitinib was administered to treated patients.

CDR1 ENHRY and CDR2 SYGVKD come from the germline V gene. The CDR3 runs to 13 residues. V lost 4 bases and J lost 2, with 8 bases in between. In this sample, this clone turned up a few times. This sample's treatment: oral pan-JAK inhibitor, 5-10 mg twice daily. Sequencing templates came from extracted RNA that was reverse transcribed into cDNA. Here immunoSEQ multiplex PCR was the method, and the copy in TCRdb shows in-frame clones only, minus some. The sample lists 150,000 to 200,000 clones, approximately 56% occurring once. This sequence originates from a human donor with alopecia areata. The sequencing here drew on CD4+ T cells sorted from blood, taken at week 4, from a patient treated with tofacitinib. The chain is built from TRBV10-3 and TRBJ2-5; D ambiguous. CDR3 coding DNA: TGTGCCATCAGTGGGGGTAATCAAGAGACCCAGTACTTC. Protein product: CAISGGNQETQYF.